The TCR beta chain described here comes from a study of cytomegalovirus exposure and HLA in healthy donors. Whole-study findings and limits: The majority of TCR sequences were rare, yet some public TCRs appeared in many donors. Confirmation in vitro established that three CMV-associated chains were specific for CMV antigens. TCR beta chain V- and J-gene trimming was linked, in a later analysis, to a missense variant in DCLRE1C.

On this clone: Its antigen remains unidentified.

PCR amplification relied on 60 Vbeta primers (plus 13 Jbeta primers). The repertoire was sequenced with immunoSEQ multiplex PCR; TCRdb's copy has only in-frame clones and lacks some. Here the sample spans under 200,000 clones, around three quarters being singletons. The sequenced material came from PBMCs. The origin of this receptor is a man in his forties in good health and CMV-seronegative.

For the CDR3, the DNA is TGTGCCAGTAGTATGGTGGGAGGCTCCTACGAGCAGTACTTC. It yields the protein CASSMVGGSYEQYF. The chain has TRBV19 and TRBJ2-7, with D possibly TRBD2 on 6 matching bases. The germline CDR1 and CDR2 sequences are LNHDA and SQIVND (reference sequence). The V end was cut by 3 bases, the J end by 0 bases, with 9 bases between. CDR3 length: 14 amino acids.